This TCR beta chain comes out of a study of blood T cell repertoires in COVID-19. Study-level background: Sites in the United States, Italy and Spain provided acute and convalescent COVID-19 samples.

The CDR3 sequence is 12 residues long. V lost 3 bases and J lost 8, with 13 bases in between. Looked up from germline, CDR1 is SQVTM and CDR2 is ANQGSEA. The method was immunoSEQ multiplex PCR; TCRdb's version includes in-frame clones alone and lacks a portion of them. The data hold approximately 100,000 clones, with about 85% observed a single time. Sequencing was done on a sample of peripheral blood. The receptor comes from a woman aged 70-85 years with acute or convalescent COVID-19. The chain has TRBV29-1 and TRBJ1-2, with D possibly being TRBD1 (5 bases). CDR3 coding DNA: TGCAGCGTTGAGTCGGGGAGGGGAGGCTACACCTTC. It codes for CSVESGRGGYTF.